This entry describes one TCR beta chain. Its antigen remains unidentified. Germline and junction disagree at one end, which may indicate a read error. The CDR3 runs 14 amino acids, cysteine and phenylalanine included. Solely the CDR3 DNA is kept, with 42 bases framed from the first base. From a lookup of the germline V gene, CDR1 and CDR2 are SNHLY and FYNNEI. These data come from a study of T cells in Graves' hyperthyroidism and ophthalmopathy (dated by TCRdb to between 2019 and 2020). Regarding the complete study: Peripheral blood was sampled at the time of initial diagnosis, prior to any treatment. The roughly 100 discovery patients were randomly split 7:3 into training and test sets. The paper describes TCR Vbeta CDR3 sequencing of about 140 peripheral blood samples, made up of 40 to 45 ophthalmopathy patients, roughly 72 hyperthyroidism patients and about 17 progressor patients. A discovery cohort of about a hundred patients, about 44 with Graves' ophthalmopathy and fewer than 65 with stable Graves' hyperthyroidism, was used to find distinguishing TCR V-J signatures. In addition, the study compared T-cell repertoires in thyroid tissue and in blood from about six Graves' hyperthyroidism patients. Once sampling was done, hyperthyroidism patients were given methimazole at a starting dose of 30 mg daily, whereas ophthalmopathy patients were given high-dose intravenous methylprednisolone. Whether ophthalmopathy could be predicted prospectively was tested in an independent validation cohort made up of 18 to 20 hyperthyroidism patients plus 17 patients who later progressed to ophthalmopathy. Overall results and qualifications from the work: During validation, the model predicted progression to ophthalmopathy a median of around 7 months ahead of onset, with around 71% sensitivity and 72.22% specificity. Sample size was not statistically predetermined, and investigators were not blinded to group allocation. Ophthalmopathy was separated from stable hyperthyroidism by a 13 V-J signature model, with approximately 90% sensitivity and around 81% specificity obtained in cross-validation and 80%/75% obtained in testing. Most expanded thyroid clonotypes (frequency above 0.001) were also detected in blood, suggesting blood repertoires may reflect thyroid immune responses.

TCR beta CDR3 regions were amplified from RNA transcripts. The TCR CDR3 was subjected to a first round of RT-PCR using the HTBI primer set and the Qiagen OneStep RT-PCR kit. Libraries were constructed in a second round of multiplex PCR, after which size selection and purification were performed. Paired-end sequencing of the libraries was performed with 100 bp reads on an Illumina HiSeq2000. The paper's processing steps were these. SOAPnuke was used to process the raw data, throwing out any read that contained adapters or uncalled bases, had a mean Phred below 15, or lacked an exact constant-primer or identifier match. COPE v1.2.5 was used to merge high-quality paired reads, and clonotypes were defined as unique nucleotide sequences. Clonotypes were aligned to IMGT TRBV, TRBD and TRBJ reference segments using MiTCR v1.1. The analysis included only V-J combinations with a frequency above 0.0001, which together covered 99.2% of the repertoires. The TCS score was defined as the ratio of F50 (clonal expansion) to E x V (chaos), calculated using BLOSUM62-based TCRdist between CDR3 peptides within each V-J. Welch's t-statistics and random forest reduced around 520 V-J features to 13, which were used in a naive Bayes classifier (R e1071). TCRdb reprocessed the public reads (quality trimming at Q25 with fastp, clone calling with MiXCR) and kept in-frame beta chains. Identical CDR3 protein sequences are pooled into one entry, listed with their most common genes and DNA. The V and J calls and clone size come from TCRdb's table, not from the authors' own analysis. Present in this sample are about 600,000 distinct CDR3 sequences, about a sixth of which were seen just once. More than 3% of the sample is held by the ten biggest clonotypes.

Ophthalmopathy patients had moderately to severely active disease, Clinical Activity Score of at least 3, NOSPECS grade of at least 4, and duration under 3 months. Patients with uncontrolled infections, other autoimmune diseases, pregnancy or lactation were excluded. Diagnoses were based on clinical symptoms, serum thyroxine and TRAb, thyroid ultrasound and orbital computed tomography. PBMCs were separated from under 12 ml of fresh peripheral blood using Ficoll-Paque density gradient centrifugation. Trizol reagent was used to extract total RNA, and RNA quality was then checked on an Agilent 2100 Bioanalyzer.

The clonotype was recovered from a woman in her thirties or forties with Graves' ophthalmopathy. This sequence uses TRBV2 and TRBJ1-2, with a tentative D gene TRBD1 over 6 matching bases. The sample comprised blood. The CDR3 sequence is CASRPTLFNGGLPF. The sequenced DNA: TGTGCCAGCAGACCAACTCTTTTTAATGGGGGGCTACCCTTC.